This T cell receptor (beta chain) emerged from a study of tumor and adjacent non-tumor tissue in lung cancer. Looking at the study overall: Each sample yielded 3.5 million to 4.5 million productive TCRbeta reads on average.

TCRbeta libraries were built with three rounds of nested PCR, modified from ARM-PCR. Each CDR3 protein is one row after TCRdb ran MiXCR on the multiplex PCR reads. The table has 76,000 or so distinct CDR3 sequences, under 70% seen once. With regard to this clonotype: Antigen specificity is unknown. One end of the junction fails to match germline, which may point to a read error.

The template was RNA from unsorted bulk tissue. Donors were chemotherapy-naive, newly diagnosed lung cancer surgical patients in China, August–November 2014. Germline V gene lookup returns CDR1 SQVTM and CDR2 ANQGSEA. The CDR3 is made up of 11 amino acids. Findings and limits, study-wide: TCR diversity was significantly greater in tumor than normal lung tissue. Shorter survival was associated with higher TCR diversity in tumors.

The V and J genes are TRBV29-1 and TRBJ2-3, with TRBD1 matching 7 bases. The TCR sequence derives from a woman between 65 and 79 years old with non-small cell lung cancer. Sequencing was done on a sample of lung tumor tissue. CDR3 DNA: TGCAGCACCGGACAGGCAGATACGCGGTATTTT. It translates to CSTGQADTRYF.